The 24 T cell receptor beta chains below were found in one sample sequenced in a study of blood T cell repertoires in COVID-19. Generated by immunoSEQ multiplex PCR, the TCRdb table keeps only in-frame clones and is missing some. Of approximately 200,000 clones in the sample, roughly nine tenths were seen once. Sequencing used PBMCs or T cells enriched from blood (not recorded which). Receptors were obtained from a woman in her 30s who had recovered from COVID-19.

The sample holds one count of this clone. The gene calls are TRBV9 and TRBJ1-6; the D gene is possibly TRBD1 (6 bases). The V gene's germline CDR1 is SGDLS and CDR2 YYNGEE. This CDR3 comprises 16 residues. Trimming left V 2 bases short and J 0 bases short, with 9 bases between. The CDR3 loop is CASSVDSSSYNSPLHF. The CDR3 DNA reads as TGTGCCAGCAGCGTGGACAGTAGCTCCTATAATTCACCCCTCCACTTT. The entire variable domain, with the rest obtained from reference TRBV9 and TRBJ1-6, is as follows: DSGVTQTPKHLITATGQRVTLRCSPRSGDLSVYWYQQSLDQGLQFLIQYYNGEERAKGNILERFSAQQFPDLHSELNLSSLELGDSALYFCASSVDSSSYNSPLHFGNGTRLTVT.

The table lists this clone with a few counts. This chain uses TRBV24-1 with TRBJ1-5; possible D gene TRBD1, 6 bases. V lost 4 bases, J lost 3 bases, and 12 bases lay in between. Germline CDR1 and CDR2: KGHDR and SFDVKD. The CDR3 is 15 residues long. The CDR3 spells CATSESQGTNQPQHF. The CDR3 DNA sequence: TGTGCCACCAGTGAATCACAGGGTACCAATCAGCCCCAGCATTTT.

The CDR3 nucleotides are TGTGCCAGCAGCTTGACTAGCAGATACAATGAGCAGTTCTTC. It specifies CASSLTSRYNEQFF. V gene TRBV7-2 combines with J gene TRBJ2-1; TRBD2 aligns across 7 bases. CDR3 size: 14 residues. Germline V lookup: CDR1 SGHTA, CDR2 FQGNSA. The V gene end was trimmed by 3 bases and the J gene end by 4 bases; junction bases not matched to a gene: 3.

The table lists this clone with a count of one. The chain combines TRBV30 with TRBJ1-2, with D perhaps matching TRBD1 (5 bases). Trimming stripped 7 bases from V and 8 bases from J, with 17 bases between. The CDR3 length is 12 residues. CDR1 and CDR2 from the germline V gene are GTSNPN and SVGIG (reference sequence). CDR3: CASNRGGKGYTF. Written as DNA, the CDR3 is TGTGCCTCCAACCGGGGGGGAAAGGGCTACACCTTC.

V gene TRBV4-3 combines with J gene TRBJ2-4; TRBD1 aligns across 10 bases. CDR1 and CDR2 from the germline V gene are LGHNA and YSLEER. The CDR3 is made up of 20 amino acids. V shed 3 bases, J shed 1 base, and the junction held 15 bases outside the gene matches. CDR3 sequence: CASSQPTRQGARWAKNIQYF. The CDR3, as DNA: TGCGCCAGCAGCCAGCCAACCCGACAGGGGGCAAGGTGGGCCAAAAACATTCAGTACTTC.

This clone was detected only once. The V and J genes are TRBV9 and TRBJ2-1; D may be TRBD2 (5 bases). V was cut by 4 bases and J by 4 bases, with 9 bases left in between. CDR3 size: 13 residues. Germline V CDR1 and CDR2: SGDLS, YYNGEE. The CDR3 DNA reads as TGTGCCAGCAGCTCCGGGGTATACAATGAGCAGTTCTTC. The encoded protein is CASSSGVYNEQFF. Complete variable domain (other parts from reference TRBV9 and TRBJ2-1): DSGVTQTPKHLITATGQRVTLRCSPRSGDLSVYWYQQSLDQGLQFLIQYYNGEERAKGNILERFSAQQFPDLHSELNLSSLELGDSALYFCASSSGVYNEQFFGPGTRLTVL.

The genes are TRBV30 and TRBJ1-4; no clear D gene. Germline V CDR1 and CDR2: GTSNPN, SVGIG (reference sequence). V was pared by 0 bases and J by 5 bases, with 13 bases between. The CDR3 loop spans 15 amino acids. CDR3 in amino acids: CAWSVARGGNEKLFF. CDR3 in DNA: TGTGCCTGGAGTGTTGCAAGAGGAGGGAATGAAAAACTGTTTTTT. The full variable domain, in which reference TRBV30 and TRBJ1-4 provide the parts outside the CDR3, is SQTIHQWPATLVQPVGSPLSLECTVEGTSNPNLYWYRQAAGRGLQLLFYSVGIGQISSEVPQNLSASRPQDRQFILSSKKLLLSDSGFYLCAWSVARGGNEKLFFGSGTQLSVL.

CDR3: CASSPPAGGSYNEQFF. As DNA, the CDR3 is TGTGCCAGCAGCCCCCCAGCGGGAGGATCCTACAATGAGCAGTTCTTC. The J gene is TRBJ2-1, the V gene TRBV9; TRBD2 matches at 9 bases. The CDR3 covers 16 residues. CDR1 is SGDLS and CDR2 is YYNGEE in the germline V gene. Losses at the gene ends were 4 bases for V and 1 base for J; bases not matched to a gene: 6.

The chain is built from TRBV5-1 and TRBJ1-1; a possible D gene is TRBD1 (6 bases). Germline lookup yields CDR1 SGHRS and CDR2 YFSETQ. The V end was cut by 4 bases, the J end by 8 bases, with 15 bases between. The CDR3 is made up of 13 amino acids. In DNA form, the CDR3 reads TGCGCCAGCAGCCTAACCACAACAGGGGAAGCTTTCTTT. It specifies CASSLTTTGEAFF.

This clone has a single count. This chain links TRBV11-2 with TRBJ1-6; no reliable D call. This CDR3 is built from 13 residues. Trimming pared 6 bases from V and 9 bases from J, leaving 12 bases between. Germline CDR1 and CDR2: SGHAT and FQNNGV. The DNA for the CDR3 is TGTGCCAGCAGTCTGGACTCTTTTTCACCCCTCCACTTT. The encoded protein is CASSLDSFSPLHF.

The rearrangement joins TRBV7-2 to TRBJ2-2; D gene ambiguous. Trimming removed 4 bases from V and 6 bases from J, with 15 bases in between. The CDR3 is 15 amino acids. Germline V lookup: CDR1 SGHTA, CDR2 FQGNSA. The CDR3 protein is CASSSNVGHAGELFF. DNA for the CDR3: TGTGCCAGCAGCTCAAATGTTGGCCATGCCGGGGAGCTGTTTTTT.

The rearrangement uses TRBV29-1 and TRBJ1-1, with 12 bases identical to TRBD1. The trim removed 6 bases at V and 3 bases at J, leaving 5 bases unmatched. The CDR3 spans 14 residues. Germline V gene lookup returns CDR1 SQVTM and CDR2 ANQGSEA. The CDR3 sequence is CSVGTGGRHTEAFF. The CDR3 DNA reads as TGCAGCGTCGGGACAGGGGGCCGGCACACTGAAGCTTTCTTT.

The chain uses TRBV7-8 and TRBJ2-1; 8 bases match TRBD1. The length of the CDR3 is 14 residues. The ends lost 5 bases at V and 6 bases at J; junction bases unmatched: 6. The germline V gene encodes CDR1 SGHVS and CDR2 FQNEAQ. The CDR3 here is CASSPGGSVNEQFF. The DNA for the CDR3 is TGTGCCAGCAGCCCAGGGGGCTCTGTCAATGAGCAGTTCTTC.

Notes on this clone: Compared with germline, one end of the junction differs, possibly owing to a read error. Written as DNA, the CDR3 is TGCAGCGTCGAAGGGGGGCTCAACACCATATATTTT. It yields the protein CSVEGGLNTIYF. This rearrangement joins TRBV29-1 to TRBJ1-3, with TRBD1 as a possible D gene (6 bases). The CDR3 contains 12 residues. CDR1 and CDR2 from the germline V gene are SQVTM and ANQGSEA. Filled out from reference TRBV29-1 and TRBJ1-3, the complete variable domain reads SAVISQKPSRDICQRGTSLTIQCQVDSQVTMMFWYRQQPGQSLTLIATANQGSEATYESGFVIDKFPISRPNLTFSTLTVSNMSPEDSSIYLCSVEGGLNTIYFGEGSWLTVV.

The CDR3 spells CASSQVVTADTQYF. The DNA of the CDR3 is TGTGCCAGCAGCCAAGTAGTTACGGCAGATACGCAGTATTTT. The chain employs TRBV3-1 (or the pseudogene TRBV3-2) and TRBJ2-3; D uncertain. Germline V lookup: CDR1 LGHDT, CDR2 YNNKEL (reference sequence). The CDR3 consists of 14 residues. V was pared by 1 base and J by 4 bases, with 9 bases between.

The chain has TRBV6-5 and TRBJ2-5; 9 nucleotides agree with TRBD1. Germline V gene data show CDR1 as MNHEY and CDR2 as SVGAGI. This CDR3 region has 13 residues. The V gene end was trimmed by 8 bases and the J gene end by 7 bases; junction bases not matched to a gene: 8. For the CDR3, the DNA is TGTGCCAGCGGGACAGGGCTCCCCGGGACCCAGTACTTC. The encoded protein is CASGTGLPGTQYF.

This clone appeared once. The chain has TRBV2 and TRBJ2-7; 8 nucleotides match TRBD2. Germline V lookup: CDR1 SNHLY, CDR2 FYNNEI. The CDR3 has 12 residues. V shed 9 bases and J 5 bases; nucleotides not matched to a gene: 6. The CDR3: CASRVGRDEQYF. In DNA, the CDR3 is TGTGCCAGTAGGGTCGGGAGGGACGAGCAGTACTTC.

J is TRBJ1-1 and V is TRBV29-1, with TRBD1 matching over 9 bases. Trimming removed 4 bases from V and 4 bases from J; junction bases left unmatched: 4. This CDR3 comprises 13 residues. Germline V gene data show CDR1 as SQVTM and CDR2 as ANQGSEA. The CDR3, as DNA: TGCAGCGTTGCACAGGGGGCAGGCACTGAAGCTTTCTTT. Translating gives CSVAQGAGTEAFF. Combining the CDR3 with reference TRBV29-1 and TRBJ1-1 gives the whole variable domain SAVISQKPSRDICQRGTSLTIQCQVDSQVTMMFWYRQQPGQSLTLIATANQGSEATYESGFVIDKFPISRPNLTFSTLTVSNMSPEDSSIYLCSVAQGAGTEAFFGQGTRLTVV.

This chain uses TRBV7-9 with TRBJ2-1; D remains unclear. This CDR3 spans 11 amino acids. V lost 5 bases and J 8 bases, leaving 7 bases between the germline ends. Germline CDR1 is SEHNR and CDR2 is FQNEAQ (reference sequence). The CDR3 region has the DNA TGTGCCAGCAGCCGAGTGGATGAGCAGTTCTTC. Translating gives CASSRVDEQFF. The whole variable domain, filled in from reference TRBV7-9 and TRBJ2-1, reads DTGVSQNPRHKITKRGQNVTFRCDPISEHNRLYWYRQTLGQGPEFLTYFQNEAQLEKSRLLSDRFSAERPKGSFSTLEIQRTEQGDSAMYLCASSRVDEQFFGPGTRLTVL.

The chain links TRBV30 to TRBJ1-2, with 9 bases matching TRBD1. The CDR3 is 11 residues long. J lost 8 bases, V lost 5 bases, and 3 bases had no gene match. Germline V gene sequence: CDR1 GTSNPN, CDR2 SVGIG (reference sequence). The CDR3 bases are TGTGCCTGGGGGACAGGGTGGGGCTACACCTTC. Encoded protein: CAWGTGWGYTF.

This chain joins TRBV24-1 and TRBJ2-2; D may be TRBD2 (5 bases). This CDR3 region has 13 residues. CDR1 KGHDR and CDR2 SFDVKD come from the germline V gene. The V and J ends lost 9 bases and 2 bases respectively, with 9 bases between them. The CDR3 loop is CATGLFNTGELFF. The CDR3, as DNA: TGTGCCACCGGACTTTTCAACACCGGGGAGCTGTTTTTT.

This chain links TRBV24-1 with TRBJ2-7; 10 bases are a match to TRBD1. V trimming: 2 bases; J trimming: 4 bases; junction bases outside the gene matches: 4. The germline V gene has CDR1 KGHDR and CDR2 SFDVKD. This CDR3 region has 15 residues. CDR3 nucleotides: TGTGCCACCAGTGATTCCGGGACAGGGGAATACGAGCAGTACTTC. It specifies CATSDSGTGEYEQYF.

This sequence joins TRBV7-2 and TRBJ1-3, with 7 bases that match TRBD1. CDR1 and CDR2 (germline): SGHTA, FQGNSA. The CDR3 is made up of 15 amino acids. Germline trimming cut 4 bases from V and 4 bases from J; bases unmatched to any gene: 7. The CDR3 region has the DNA TGTGCCAGCAGCTCCAGACAGGGTTACGGAAACACCATATATTTT. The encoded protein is CASSSRQGYGNTIYF.

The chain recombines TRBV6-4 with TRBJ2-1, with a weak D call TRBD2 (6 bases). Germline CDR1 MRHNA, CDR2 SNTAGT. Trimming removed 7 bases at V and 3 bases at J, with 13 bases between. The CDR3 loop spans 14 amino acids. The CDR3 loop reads CASKRASDYNEQFF. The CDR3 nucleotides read TGTGCCAGCAAGCGGGCTAGCGACTACAATGAGCAGTTCTTC.